Each of the 25 T cell receptor beta chains below was sequenced from the same sample in a study of monozygotic twins with inflammatory bowel disease. Reanalyzing the 5' RACE reads, TCRdb keeps one entry per CDR3 protein, without DNA. This table holds about 300,000 distinct CDR3 sequences. The specimen sequenced was blood. The receptors derive from a human donor with ulcerative colitis or Crohn's disease, or a healthy co-twin of an affected twin (not recorded which).

The chain is built from TRBV6-1 and TRBJ1-4; lacking DNA, the TRBD1 call made by TCRdb goes unchecked. The CDR3 runs to 16 residues. Germline lookup yields CDR1 MNHNS and CDR2 SASEGT. The chain's CDR3 is CASSGLPTGGEGKLFF.

The chain carries TRBV7-9 and TRBJ1-1. In germline, CDR1 is SEHNR, CDR2 FQNEAQ (reference sequence). This CDR3 has 13 amino acids. The CDR3 sequence: CASSFTQYAEAFF.

CDR3 loop: CATSEKTGVGEQFF. The gene calls are TRBV24-1 and TRBJ2-1; TCRdb's D call, TRBD1, is unchecked because there is no DNA. Germline V lookup: CDR1 KGHDR, CDR2 SFDVKD. The CDR3 length is 14 residues.

This CDR3 reads CASSYGANYGYTF. The chain recombines TRBV6-6 with TRBJ1-2. Per the germline V gene, CDR1 is MNHNY and CDR2 is SVGAGI (reference sequence). CDR3 length: 13 residues.

The V gene is TRBV24-1, the J gene TRBJ2-2. The length of the CDR3 is 13 residues. Germline lookup yields CDR1 KGHDR and CDR2 SFDVKD. The CDR3 protein is CATSLLGTGELFF.

J is TRBJ2-5 and V is TRBV6-1. The germline CDR1 and CDR2 sequences are MNHNS and SASEGT. The CDR3 sequence is 12 residues long. This CDR3 is CASQGVRETQYF.

The chain is built from TRBV2 and TRBJ2-4. The CDR3 covers 13 residues. Germline CDR1 and CDR2: SNHLY and FYNNEI. Here the CDR3 reads CASSEYTELTQYF.

This CDR3 is CASSESVTGGNTIYF. This rearrangement joins TRBV25-1 to TRBJ1-3; TCRdb indicates TRBD1, and absent DNA this call remains unverified. The CDR3 extends over 15 amino acids. Looked up from germline, CDR1 is MGHDK and CDR2 is SYGVNS.

The chain combines TRBV5-1 with TRBJ2-7; TCRdb indicates TRBD1, and absent DNA this call remains unverified. CDR1 and CDR2 (germline): SGHRS, YFSETQ. The length of the CDR3 is 14 residues. The CDR3 spells CASSLGGQPYEQYF.

This chain joins TRBV2 and TRBJ1-2; TCRdb's D call of TRBD1 is untestable without DNA. The CDR3 is 17 amino acids. The germline gives CDR1 SNHLY, CDR2 FYNNEI. Here the CDR3 reads CASSANLGQGRNFGYTF.

The V call is TRBV5-5, the J call TRBJ2-2; TCRdb calls TRBD1, which cannot be checked without DNA. Germline CDR1 SGHKS, CDR2 YYEKEE (reference sequence). This CDR3 has 17 residues. CDR3 in amino acids: CASSPVAGAGGTGELFF. The variable domain in full, completed from reference TRBV5-5 and TRBJ2-2, reads DAGVTQSPTHLIKTRGQQVTLRCSPISGHKSVSWYQQVLGQGPQFIFQYYEKEERGRGNFPDRFSARQFPNYSSELNVNALLLGDSALYLCASSPVAGAGGTGELFFGEGSRLTVL.

J is TRBJ2-7 and V is TRBV7-9; checking the TCRdb D call of TRBD2 is not possible without DNA. CDR3 length: 13 amino acids. The V gene's germline CDR1 is SEHNR and CDR2 FQNEAQ (reference sequence). CDR3 amino acids: CARCWRTSYEQYF.

The chain employs TRBV12-3 or TRBV12-4 and TRBJ2-4; TCRdb calls TRBD1, which cannot be checked without DNA. The CDR3 runs to 14 residues. CDR3 protein: CASSFRDSRNIQYF.

The genes are TRBV5-1 and TRBJ1-2; TCRdb lists TRBD1, though no DNA is available to test this call. Germline CDR1 and CDR2: SGHRS and YFSETQ. The CDR3 covers 12 residues. CDR3 amino acids: CASSLQGDGYTF.

The V call is TRBV24-1, the J call TRBJ2-3; TCRdb lists TRBD1, though no DNA is available to test this call. CDR1 and CDR2 (germline): KGHDR, SFDVKD. There are 16 residues in the CDR3. CDR3 sequence reads: CATSVAQGWDTDTQYF.

The rearrangement uses TRBV28 and TRBJ2-4; TCRdb's D call, TRBD1, is unchecked because there is no DNA. Germline loops: CDR1 MDHEN, CDR2 SYDVKM. The CDR3 is 14 amino acids. This chain's CDR3 is CASSPGGVSHIQYF.

This chain connects TRBV28 to TRBJ2-3; checking the TCRdb D call of TRBD1 is not possible without DNA. CDR3 length: 15 amino acids. CDR1 MDHEN and CDR2 SYDVKM come from the germline V gene. CDR3 amino acids: CASSPLDRASDTQYF.

The chain joins TRBV10-3 to TRBJ2-5; TCRdb's D call of TRBD1 is untestable without DNA. Germline-derived CDR1 and CDR2 are ENHRY and SYGVKD. CDR3 length: 16 residues. CDR3: CAISERGGTGVETQYF.

The chain links TRBV19 to TRBJ1-5; TCRdb selects TRBD1, and the lack of DNA leaves this call unchecked. CDR1 and CDR2 from the germline V gene are LNHDA and SQIVND (reference sequence). CDR3 length: 12 amino acids. CDR3 region: CASTDRRGPQHF.

J is TRBJ2-5 and V is TRBV7-2; TCRdb's D gene call, TRBD1, goes unchecked for lack of DNA. There are 14 residues in the CDR3. Germline V gives CDR1 SGHTA, CDR2 FQGNSA. The CDR3 here is CASSLGPGTETQYF. The whole variable domain, remainder taken from reference TRBV7-2 and TRBJ2-5, is GAGVSQSPSNKVTEKGKDVELRCDPISGHTALYWYRQSLGQGLEFLIYFQGNSAPDKSGLPSDRFSAERTGGSVSTLTIQRTQQEDSAVYLCASSLGPGTETQYFGPGTRLLVL.

This rearrangement joins TRBV28 to TRBJ2-7; TCRdb calls TRBD1, which cannot be checked without DNA. The length of the CDR3 is 15 residues. Germline lookup yields CDR1 MDHEN and CDR2 SYDVKM. The CDR3 protein is CASSLPGTGNYDQYF.

The chain links TRBV12-3 or TRBV12-4 to TRBJ2-1; TCRdb indicates TRBD1, and absent DNA this call remains unverified. There are 14 residues in the CDR3. The CDR3 reads CASTRTGGRDEQFF.

J is TRBJ1-1 and V is TRBV7-8. In germline, CDR1 is SGHVS, CDR2 FQNEAQ. CDR3 length: 11 amino acids. CDR3 amino acids: CASLQNFEAFF.

This chain joins TRBV12-3 or TRBV12-4 and TRBJ2-7; as DNA is missing, the TRBD1 call by TCRdb cannot be tested. The length of the CDR3 is 12 residues. CDR3 amino acids: CASSTGGDEQYF.

This chain connects TRBV29-1 to TRBJ1-4; checking the TCRdb D call of TRBD1 is not possible without DNA. This CDR3 contains 15 residues. Germline values: CDR1 SQVTM, CDR2 ANQGSEA. The CDR3 loop reads CSVDLWGQGSEKLFF.